Below, 27 T cell receptor beta chains from the same sample are listed, as sequenced in a study of T cells in tuberculosis. Only in-frame clones appear in the TCRdb table, and some are missing; sequencing was by immunoSEQ multiplex PCR. Here the sample spans under 45,000 clones, approximately 89% being singletons. Time point meaning: new active TB diagnosis, blood taken before or within 7 days of starting treatment. This sample comprised PBMCs, obtained at tuberculosis diagnosis. All receptors derive from an adult with tuberculosis.

In its sample, this clone was seen once. This rearrangement joins TRBV25-1 to TRBJ1-3, with 7 positions matching TRBD1. Germline assignment: CDR1 MGHDK and CDR2 SYGVNS. V gave up 4 bases and J gave up 4 bases; unmatched junction bases: 10. This CDR3 is 16 amino acids long. CDR3 sequence: CASSGTGPAGGNTIYF. CDR3 nucleotides: TGTGCCAGCAGTGGGACAGGCCCGGCCGGGGGAAACACCATATATTTT.

The chain is built from TRBV6-6 and TRBJ2-1; D may be TRBD2 (5 bases). CDR1 and CDR2 (germline): MNHNY, SVGAGI (reference sequence). The CDR3 is 13 residues long. The V end lost 5 bases, the J end lost 4 bases, and 9 bases lay between the germline ends. CDR3 protein: CASSPEGYNEQFF. The DNA for the CDR3 is TGTGCCAGCAGTCCAGAGGGATACAATGAGCAGTTCTTC.

The chain joins TRBV27 to TRBJ2-1; 8 bases agree with TRBD1. The V gene end was trimmed by 1 base and the J gene end by 1 base; junction bases not matched to a gene: 15. Germline lookup yields CDR1 MNHEY and CDR2 SMNVEV (reference sequence). The CDR3 extends over 20 amino acids. CDR3 protein: CASSLYSRTGSGSSYNEQFF. The CDR3 DNA is TGTGCCAGCAGTTTATATTCCCGGACAGGGTCCGGCTCTTCCTACAATGAGCAGTTCTTC.

The rearrangement links TRBV5-1 to TRBJ1-2; D is ambiguous. Trimming pared 4 bases from V and 2 bases from J, leaving 9 bases between. This CDR3 is built from 13 residues. Germline CDR1 is SGHRS and CDR2 is YFSETQ. CDR3 loop: CASSLTTNYGYTF. DNA of the CDR3: TGCGCCAGCAGCCTGACAACAAACTATGGCTACACCTTC.

The CDR3 loop is CASSDQPGLAVTDTQYF. In DNA, the CDR3 is TGTGCCAGCAGTGACCAACCAGGGCTAGCGGTCACAGATACGCAGTATTTT. The rearrangement joins TRBV6-4 to TRBJ2-3; 7 bases line up with TRBD2. This CDR3 contains 17 residues. Germline V gene lookup returns CDR1 MRHNA and CDR2 SNTAGT. The J segment lost 2 bases and the V segment lost 2 bases, leaving 10 bases of the junction unmatched.

The chain uses TRBV11-2 and TRBJ2-7; 9 bases agree with TRBD2. Per the germline V gene, CDR1 is SGHAT and CDR2 is FQNNGV. V was clipped by 2 bases and J by 5 bases; unmatched bases: 13. The CDR3 length is 17 residues. The CDR3 loop is CASSLWSPSGARDEQYV. The CDR3, as DNA: TGTGCCAGCAGCTTATGGTCTCCTAGCGGGGCGCGCGACGAGCAGTACGTC.

This rearrangement joins TRBV10-2 to TRBJ2-2; 9 nucleotides align to TRBD1. V gave up 8 bases and J gave up 6 bases; unmatched junction bases: 7. Per germline, CDR1 WSHSY and CDR2 SAAADI. CDR3 length: 14 amino acids. The CDR3 is CASRQGGIAGELFF. As DNA, the CDR3 is TGCGCCAGCCGACAGGGGGGGATCGCCGGGGAGCTGTTTTTT.

The rearrangement joins TRBV6-1 to TRBJ2-1, with TRBD2 matching over 9 bases. Germline-derived CDR1 and CDR2 are MNHNS and SASEGT. This CDR3 is 18 amino acids long. The V segment lost 2 bases and the J segment 0 bases; nucleotides outside the gene matches: 8. The CDR3 protein is CASSERASGGRSYNEQFF. The CDR3 nucleotides are TGTGCCAGCAGTGAAAGAGCGAGCGGGGGGCGCTCCTACAATGAGCAGTTCTTC.

The chain recombines TRBV20-1 with TRBJ2-3, with 9 bases fitting TRBD2. Germline V CDR1 and CDR2: DFQATT, SNEGSKA (reference sequence). This CDR3 contains 11 residues. The V segment lost 6 bases and the J segment 8 bases; nucleotides outside the gene matches: 3. The CDR3 reads CSAERGATQYF. The CDR3, as DNA: TGCAGTGCAGAGCGGGGGGCTACGCAGTATTTT.

The chain joins TRBV7-2 to TRBJ1-1, with no clear D. The CDR3 loop spans 12 amino acids. The germline gives CDR1 SGHTA, CDR2 FQGNSA. V was trimmed by 1 base and J by 9 bases, leaving 9 bases between them. The CDR3 protein is CASSLESSKAFF. The CDR3 coding sequence is TGTGCCAGCAGCTTAGAGAGTAGCAAAGCTTTCTTT.

The rearrangement uses TRBV12-5 and TRBJ2-6, with D possibly TRBD2 on 5 matching bases. Germline V CDR1 and CDR2: LGHNT, FRNRAP. The CDR3 consists of 18 residues. V lost 0 bases, J lost 2 bases, and 14 bases lay in between. In DNA form, the CDR3 reads TGTGCTAGTGGTTTGGTACCTCCGGCGAGGGCTGGGGCCAACGTCCTGACTTTC. Translating it yields CASGLVPPARAGANVLTF.

V usage is TRBV9 and J usage is TRBJ2-7, with TRBD1 matching over 9 bases. Germline CDR1 SGDLS, CDR2 YYNGEE. The CDR3 loop spans 17 amino acids. V shed 2 bases and J 3 bases; nucleotides not matched to a gene: 12. The CDR3 sequence is CASSVRDRVRRFYEQYF. The CDR3 DNA is TGTGCCAGCAGCGTCCGGGACAGGGTGCGGAGATTCTACGAGCAGTACTTC.

CDR3 residues: CASSRDRGNEQFF. The CDR3 bases are TGTGCCAGCAGTCGGGACAGGGGGAATGAGCAGTTCTTC. The chain links TRBV2 to TRBJ2-1, with 11 bases identical to TRBD1. The CDR3 loop spans 13 amino acids. Trimming cost V 5 bases and J 7 bases; bases outside gene matches: 1. The germline CDR1 and CDR2 sequences are SNHLY and FYNNEI.

The chain is built from TRBV27 and TRBJ2-6, with a weak D call TRBD1 (6 bases). The V and J ends lost 5 bases and 4 bases respectively, with 9 bases between them. CDR1 and CDR2 (germline): MNHEY, SMNVEV (reference sequence). The CDR3 consists of 14 residues. The CDR3 nucleotides are TGTGCCAGCAGTACAGGGTACGGGGCCAACGTCCTGACTTTC. Amino acid sequence: CASSTGYGANVLTF.

The chain links TRBV30 to TRBJ1-2; maybe TRBD1 (6 bases). Trimming shortened V by 0 bases and J by 4 bases, and 18 bases separated the two germline ends. This CDR3 has 16 residues. Germline V gene sequence: CDR1 GTSNPN, CDR2 SVGIG (reference sequence). Here the CDR3 reads CAWSVQVGAGGYGYTF. CDR3 nucleotides: TGTGCCTGGAGTGTACAAGTGGGGGCTGGGGGCTATGGCTACACCTTC.

V is TRBV4-3 and J is TRBJ2-2; TRBD1 aligns across 7 bases. The CDR3 spans 15 residues. Germline CDR1 LGHNA, CDR2 YSLEER. Unmatched junction bases numbered 5, after V lost 0 bases and J lost 7 bases. CDR3 residues: CASSQDTGVNGELFF. Here the CDR3 DNA reads TGCGCCAGCAGCCAAGATACAGGGGTCAACGGGGAGCTGTTTTTT.

The chain employs TRBV14 and TRBJ2-5, with a possible D match to TRBD1 (6 bases). The CDR3 has 20 residues. The V end lost 4 bases, the J end lost 4 bases, and 31 bases lay between the germline ends. Germline V gene data show CDR1 as SGHDN and CDR2 as FVKESK. The CDR3 reads CASSPRMGALSLGTTETQYF. CDR3 nucleotide sequence: TGTGCCAGCAGCCCAAGGATGGGGGCCCTCTCTCTGGGGACAACAGAGACCCAGTACTTC.

This clone is a singleton in its sample. V gene TRBV30 combines with J gene TRBJ1-3; D is unresolved. The CDR3 is 13 residues long. The germline V gene has CDR1 GTSNPN and CDR2 SVGIG (reference sequence). CDR3 coding DNA: TGTGCTCGAGACAATCAAGCTGGAAACACCATATATTTT. It is translated as CARDNQAGNTIYF.

This clone appeared once. The V gene is TRBV18, the J gene TRBJ2-6; 7 positions match TRBD1. CDR1 and CDR2 (germline): KGHSH, LQKENI. This CDR3 spans 15 amino acids. V trimming: 1 base; J trimming: 11 bases; junction bases outside the gene matches: 8. In nucleotides, the CDR3 is TGTGCCAGCTCACCACAACGTGACAGGGAGTACGTCCTGACTTTC. It is translated as CASSPQRDREYVLTF.

V usage is TRBV7-4 and J usage is TRBJ1-2; D is possibly TRBD1 (6 bases). Trimming took off 4 bases at V and 5 bases at J, with 32 bases between the two ends. CDR3 length equals 20 residues. Germline values: CDR1 SGHVT, CDR2 SQSDAQ. The CDR3 reads CASSSFGLGTKESPLYGYTF. The CDR3 nucleotides are TGTGCCAGCAGCTCCTTCGGCCTCGGGACAAAAGAATCTCCCCTTTATGGCTACACCTTC.

This clone was picked up one time. The rearrangement links TRBV30 to TRBJ2-7; D possibly corresponds to TRBD1 (6 bases). Per germline, CDR1 GTSNPN and CDR2 SVGIG (reference sequence). The CDR3 consists of 14 residues. Deletions cut 4 bases from V and 2 bases from J, with 15 bases between. The CDR3 spells CAWKLGGPAYEQYV. CDR3 sequence (DNA): TGTGCCTGGAAGTTAGGGGGACCAGCCTACGAGCAGTACGTC.

The chain combines TRBV6-5 with TRBJ2-2; weak D call: TRBD1 (7 bases). The CDR3 runs 14 residues. The germline V gene has CDR1 MNHEY and CDR2 SVGAGI. V was trimmed by 2 bases and J by 6 bases, leaving 10 bases between them. This CDR3 reads CASSYGGGSGELFF. CDR3 in DNA: TGTGCCAGCAGTTACGGAGGGGGCTCCGGGGAGCTGTTTTTT.

The chain joins TRBV11-2 to TRBJ2-3, with 10 bases lining up with TRBD2. Germline V gene sequence: CDR1 SGHAT, CDR2 FQNNGV. The CDR3 contains 15 residues. V was pared by 1 base and J by 6 bases, with 4 bases of the junction left unmatched. CDR3 protein: CASSLASGGFDTQYF. Written as DNA, the CDR3 is TGTGCCAGCAGCTTAGCTAGCGGGGGATTCGATACGCAGTATTTT.

The CDR3 DNA is TGTGCCAGTAGTATCGGACTGAGAAATGAAAAACTGTTTTTT. It translates to CASSIGLRNEKLFF. V is TRBV19 and J is TRBJ1-4, with D unclear. Trimming cost V 3 bases and J 5 bases, with 10 bases left between them. Germline V lookup: CDR1 LNHDA, CDR2 SQIVND (reference sequence). The CDR3 loop spans 14 amino acids.

V is TRBV6-5 and J is TRBJ1-5; 7 bases are a match to TRBD1. This CDR3 region has 15 residues. V shed 0 bases and J 5 bases; nucleotides not matched to a gene: 4. Germline CDR1 is MNHEY and CDR2 is SVGAGI. The CDR3 sequence is CASSYSKTGDQPQHF. In DNA form, the CDR3 reads TGTGCCAGCAGTTACTCGAAAACAGGGGATCAGCCCCAGCATTTT.

This sequence joins TRBV27 and TRBJ1-1; D possibly corresponds to TRBD1 (5 bases). Between the trimmed V and J ends, which lost 6 bases and 1 base, there was a span of 12 bases. This CDR3 has 14 residues. The germline gives CDR1 MNHEY, CDR2 SMNVEV (reference sequence). CDR3 in DNA: TGTGCCAGCAGCTCTTTCACAGGGAACACTGAAGCTTTCTTT. This encodes CASSSFTGNTEAFF.

The V gene is TRBV15, the J gene TRBJ2-4; the match to TRBD1 covers 9 bases. This CDR3 is built from 16 residues. V shed 4 bases, J shed 2 bases, and the junction held 6 bases outside the gene matches. CDR1 is LNHNV, CDR2 YYDKDF, per germline (reference sequence). As DNA, the CDR3 is TGTGCCACCAGCATCGGACAGGGGCTAACCAAAAACATTCAGTACTTC. Amino acid sequence: CATSIGQGLTKNIQYF.